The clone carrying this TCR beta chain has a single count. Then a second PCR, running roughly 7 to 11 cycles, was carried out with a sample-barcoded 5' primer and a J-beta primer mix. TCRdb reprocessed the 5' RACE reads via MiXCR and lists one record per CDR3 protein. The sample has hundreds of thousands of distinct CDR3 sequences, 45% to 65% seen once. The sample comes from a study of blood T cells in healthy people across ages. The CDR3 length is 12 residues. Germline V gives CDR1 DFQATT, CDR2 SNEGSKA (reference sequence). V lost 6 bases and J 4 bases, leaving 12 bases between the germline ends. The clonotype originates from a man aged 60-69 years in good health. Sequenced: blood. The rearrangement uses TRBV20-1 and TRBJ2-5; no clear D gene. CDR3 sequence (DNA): TGCAGTGCCGCAAGTCTGGGAGAGACCCAGTACTTC. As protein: CSAASLGETQYF.